These 26 T cell receptor beta chains were sequenced from one sample in a study of T cell changes during pregnancy in multiple sclerosis. Generated by immunoSEQ multiplex PCR, the TCRdb table keeps only in-frame clones and is missing some. The sample includes 35,000 to 45,000 clones, approximately 92% of them seen just once. The material was peripheral blood, obtained before pregnancy. These receptors originate from a female donor with multiple sclerosis, enrolled in a pregnancy study.

This chain links TRBV7-9 with TRBJ2-2; the D gene is possibly TRBD2 (6 bases). The V end lost 5 bases, the J end lost 5 bases, and 18 bases lay between the germline ends. The CDR3 has 16 amino acids. The V gene's germline CDR1 is SEHNR and CDR2 FQNEAQ (reference sequence). In DNA, the CDR3 is TGTGCCAGCAGCCGACGAGTGGGGGGAGAAACCGGGGAGCTGTTTTTT. As protein: CASSRRVGGETGELFF.

The chain combines TRBV6-4 with TRBJ1-2, with a possible D match to TRBD1 (5 bases). The V end lost 3 bases, the J end lost 0 bases, and 17 bases lay between the germline ends. The CDR3 length is 17 residues. CDR1 and CDR2 from the germline V gene are MRHNA and SNTAGT. DNA of the CDR3: TGTGCCAGCAGTGAACGGCCGCGAAGGGGAACTAACTATGGCTACACCTTC. Its protein is CASSERPRRGTNYGYTF.

V gene TRBV2 combines with J gene TRBJ2-1; D is uncertain. V gave up 11 bases and J gave up 0 bases, with 8 bases separating them. CDR3 size: 12 residues. Germline loops: CDR1 SNHLY, CDR2 FYNNEI. The chain's CDR3 is CAGVLSYNEQFF. The DNA of the CDR3 is TGTGCCGGAGTTCTCTCCTACAATGAGCAGTTCTTC.

The chain uses TRBV6-5 and TRBJ2-7, with a tentative D call TRBD2 (6 bases). V was pared by 0 bases and J by 7 bases, with 13 bases between. This CDR3 is 14 amino acids long. Germline lookup yields CDR1 MNHEY and CDR2 SVGAGI. The CDR3 nucleotides read TGTGCCAGCAGTTACTCCGGGTCCGCGGGGGAGCAGTACTTC. It is translated as CASSYSGSAGEQYF.

The rearrangement uses TRBV6-5 and TRBJ1-1; D may be TRBD1 (6 bases). V lost 0 bases, J lost 1 base, and 9 bases lay in between. Per the germline V gene, CDR1 is MNHEY and CDR2 is SVGAGI. This CDR3 region has 15 residues. The DNA for the CDR3 is TGTGCCAGCAGTTACTCGGGACATACGAACACTGAAGCTTTCTTT. It yields the protein CASSYSGHTNTEAFF.

This clone was counted once. J is TRBJ1-2 and V is TRBV6-1; D gene ambiguous. Per germline, CDR1 MNHNS and CDR2 SASEGT. The CDR3 spans 15 residues. V was cut by 1 base and J by 1 base, with 10 bases left in between. The CDR3: CASSEVGGHNYGYTF. The DNA of the CDR3 is TGTGCCAGCAGTGAAGTCGGCGGGCATAACTATGGCTACACCTTC.

J is TRBJ2-7 and V is TRBV2; 7 bases agree with TRBD1. The V segment lost 5 bases and the J segment 3 bases; nucleotides outside the gene matches: 1. Germline-derived CDR1 and CDR2 are SNHLY and FYNNEI. This CDR3 region has 12 residues. The CDR3 bases are TGTGCCAGCAGTAGGGGGCTCTACGAGCAGTACTTC. Protein sequence: CASSRGLYEQYF.

V gene TRBV4-1 combines with J gene TRBJ1-2; 9 nucleotides align to TRBD1. V lost 1 base, J lost 4 bases, and 4 bases stayed unmatched. Germline V gene sequence: CDR1 MGHRA, CDR2 YSYEKL. This CDR3 comprises 15 residues. The CDR3 loop is CASSQGTGVTYGYTF. In DNA form, the CDR3 reads TGCGCCAGCAGCCAAGGGACAGGGGTTACCTATGGCTACACCTTC.

This chain uses TRBV30 with TRBJ1-5, with D possibly TRBD1 on 5 matching bases. CDR1 is GTSNPN and CDR2 is SVGIG in the germline V gene (reference sequence). V was cut by 5 bases and J by 2 bases, with 10 bases left in between. This CDR3 has 13 amino acids. The CDR3 spells CAWGAGRNQPQHF. In nucleotides, the CDR3 is TGTGCCTGGGGGGCAGGGCGCAATCAGCCCCAGCATTTT.

The rearrangement links TRBV28 to TRBJ2-7; 10 bases match TRBD2. Per germline, CDR1 MDHEN and CDR2 SYDVKM. V was pared by 10 bases and J by 4 bases, with 7 bases of the junction left unmatched. This CDR3 contains 13 residues. In DNA form, the CDR3 reads TGTGCCACCTTTTCAGCGGGAGGGTACGAGCAGTACTTC. This codes for CATFSAGGYEQYF.

V gene TRBV2 combines with J gene TRBJ2-3, with 10 bases identical to TRBD1. CDR1 and CDR2 (germline): SNHLY, FYNNEI. The length of the CDR3 is 16 residues. Trimming took 5 bases from V and 7 from J; bases not matched to a gene: 12. CDR3 bases: TGTGCCAGCAGTTACCGGGGGGGGACAGGGGTTCATACGCAGTATTTT. This translates into CASSYRGGTGVHTQYF.

This chain uses TRBV5-6 with TRBJ2-7, with TRBD2 matching 9 bases. Losses at the gene ends were 4 bases for V and 4 bases for J; bases not matched to a gene: 12. CDR3 size: 16 residues. CDR1 is SGHDT and CDR2 is YYEEEE in the germline V gene. For the CDR3, the DNA is TGTGCCAGCAGCCCGACCGCCGGGACTAGCAAGTACGAGCAGTACTTC. Residues: CASSPTAGTSKYEQYF.

CDR3 protein: CASSSQGQTSNQPQHF. The CDR3 bases are TGTGCCAGCAGTTCCCAGGGACAGACGAGCAATCAGCCCCAGCATTTT. This chain connects TRBV28 to TRBJ1-5; 7 nucleotides match TRBD1. The CDR3 is made up of 16 amino acids. V shed 4 bases, J shed 1 base, and the junction held 7 bases outside the gene matches. The germline V gene has CDR1 MDHEN and CDR2 SYDVKM.

V is TRBV9 and J is TRBJ1-3, with D uncertain. V was shortened by 0 bases and J by 4 bases, with 8 bases between the two germline ends. The CDR3 covers 14 residues. The V gene's germline CDR1 is SGDLS and CDR2 YYNGEE. The CDR3 here is CASSVGAGGNTIYF. The CDR3 DNA reads as TGTGCCAGCAGCGTAGGGGCAGGCGGAAACACCATATATTTT.

This chain connects TRBV19 to TRBJ2-7; 7 positions match TRBD2. The CDR3 extends over 12 amino acids. Per germline, CDR1 LNHDA and CDR2 SQIVND (reference sequence). J lost 4 bases, V lost 9 bases, and 6 bases had no gene match. CDR3: CASGRPGYEQYF. In nucleotides, the CDR3 is TGTGCCAGCGGGAGGCCGGGTTACGAGCAGTACTTC.

V usage is TRBV9 and J usage is TRBJ2-3, with TRBD2 identical over 8 bases. CDR1 is SGDLS, CDR2 YYNGEE, per germline. CDR3 length equals 18 residues. The V gene end was trimmed by 1 base and the J gene end by 6 bases; junction bases not matched to a gene: 16. DNA for the CDR3: TGTGCCAGCAGCGTATGGGGGACTAGTGCGAACAACGGCGATACGCAGTATTTT. Protein: CASSVWGTSANNGDTQYF.

This clone was seen a handful of times. The chain carries TRBV7-2 and TRBJ2-5; 8 bases align to TRBD2. Germline CDR1 is SGHTA and CDR2 is FQGNSA. V lost 0 bases to trimming and J lost 4 bases; unmatched junction nucleotides: 1. This CDR3 has 14 residues. For the CDR3, the DNA is TGTGCCAGCAGCTTAGCGCGGGAGGTAGAGACCCAGTACTTC. Translated: CASSLAREVETQYF.

The V gene is TRBV7-3, the J gene TRBJ1-3; a possible D gene is TRBD1 (5 bases). Germline V gene sequence: CDR1 SGHTA, CDR2 FQGTGA. With 5 bases removed from V and 2 bases from J, the gap between germline ends came to 19 bases. The CDR3 length is 17 residues. The DNA for the CDR3 is TGTGCCAGCAGCAGCAATGGTGGGGGGATTACTGGAAACACCATATATTTT. This sequence encodes CASSSNGGGITGNTIYF.

Here the CDR3 reads CASSMNSEETQYF. In DNA, the CDR3 is TGTGCCAGTAGTATGAATAGCGAAGAGACCCAGTACTTC. The chain links TRBV19 to TRBJ2-5, with D maybe TRBD2 (5 bases). The CDR3 totals 13 residues. Trimming took 3 bases from V and 3 from J, leaving 8 bases between them. Per the germline V gene, CDR1 is LNHDA and CDR2 is SQIVND (reference sequence).

The V and J genes are TRBV10-2 and TRBJ2-3, with TRBD2 as a possible D gene (5 bases). This CDR3 comprises 14 residues. In germline, CDR1 is WSHSY, CDR2 SAAADI. With 5 bases removed from V and 5 bases from J, the gap between germline ends came to 14 bases. DNA for the CDR3: TGCGCCAGCAGTCAATCTCATCGGGGAGATACGCAGTATTTT. It translates to CASSQSHRGDTQYF.

The chain couples TRBV18 to TRBJ2-7, with TRBD2 as a possible D gene (6 bases). The CDR3 sequence is 12 residues long. Trimming took 6 bases from V and 2 from J, leaving 8 bases between them. CDR1 KGHSH and CDR2 LQKENI come from the germline V gene. DNA for the CDR3: TGTGCCAGCTCTGGACTACCCTACGAGCAGTACTTC. Protein sequence: CASSGLPYEQYF.

J is TRBJ1-4 and V is TRBV6-6; D unclear. In germline, CDR1 is MNHNY, CDR2 SVGAGI (reference sequence). CDR3 length: 11 amino acids. V was pared by 10 bases and J by 8 bases, with 11 bases between. The CDR3 bases are TGTGCCACCAGACTTGTAGAAAAACTGTTTTTT. Amino acids: CATRLVEKLFF.

The gene calls are TRBV29-1 and TRBJ1-3; D may be TRBD1 (6 bases). Germline V lookup: CDR1 SQVTM, CDR2 ANQGSEA. The CDR3 extends over 14 amino acids. Trimming cost V 0 bases and J 4 bases, with 10 bases left between them. The CDR3 bases are TGCAGCGTTGAAGATTCAGGGGCCGGAAACACCATATATTTT. It codes for CSVEDSGAGNTIYF. Full variable domain (rest looked up from reference TRBV29-1 and TRBJ1-3): SAVISQKPSRDICQRGTSLTIQCQVDSQVTMMFWYRQQPGQSLTLIATANQGSEATYESGFVIDKFPISRPNLTFSTLTVSNMSPEDSSIYLCSVEDSGAGNTIYFGEGSWLTVV.

The gene calls are TRBV5-6 and TRBJ1-4; 7 bases match TRBD1. Germline V gene data show CDR1 as SGHDT and CDR2 as YYEEEE. The CDR3 totals 16 residues. V dropped 0 bases and J dropped 4; count of bases not matched to a gene: 6. In nucleotides, the CDR3 is TGTGCCAGCAGCTTGGGCTGGACAGGAGTTAATGAAAAACTGTTTTTT. Encoded protein: CASSLGWTGVNEKLFF.

CDR3 protein: CASSPLSGSPSEQFF. CDR3 bases: TGTGCCAGCTCACCACTTAGCGGGAGTCCAAGCGAGCAGTTCTTC. The rearrangement joins TRBV18 to TRBJ2-1; 9 nucleotides match TRBD2. The ends lost 1 base at V and 10 bases at J; junction bases unmatched: 8. Looked up from germline, CDR1 is KGHSH and CDR2 is LQKENI. This CDR3 has 15 residues.

The V gene is TRBV5-6, the J gene TRBJ2-1, with 9 bases lining up with TRBD1. V dropped 0 bases and J dropped 7; count of bases not matched to a gene: 5. CDR1 and CDR2 from the germline V gene are SGHDT and YYEEEE. This CDR3 spans 15 amino acids. The CDR3 sequence: CASSLGDREANEQFF. The CDR3 nucleotides are TGTGCCAGCAGCTTGGGGGACAGGGAGGCTAATGAGCAGTTCTTC.